This T cell receptor (beta chain) was profiled in a study of technical replicates of blood from a handful of donors. The assay was immunoSEQ multiplex PCR, and TCRdb's table has in-frame clones only and misses some. The sample records 50,000 to 60,000 clones, 85% to 95% being singletons. Sequences were obtained from PBMCs. The clonotype comes from a human donor in good health. Some clones in this sample may be carry-over from other donors' samples.

CDR3 in DNA: TGTGCCAGCAGCTCCTTGGGACTGCCGAAGACCCAGCATTTT. Its translation is CASSSLGLPKTQHF. The genes are TRBV13 and TRBJ1-5, with D perhaps matching TRBD1 (5 bases). CDR1 is PRHDT and CDR2 is FYEKMQ in the germline V gene (reference sequence). The CDR3 loop spans 14 amino acids. V lost 4 bases and J 11 bases, leaving 18 bases between the germline ends. The full variable domain, with the rest looked up from reference TRBV13 and TRBJ1-5, is AAGVIQSPRHLIKEKRETATLKCYPIPRHDTVYWYQQGPGQDPQFLISFYEKMQSDKGSIPDRFSAQQFSDYHSELNMSSLELGDSALYFCASSSLGLPKTQHFGDGTRLSIL.